The 6 T cell receptor beta chains given below trace back to one sample, sequenced in a study of T cells in Graves' hyperthyroidism and ophthalmopathy. There were TCR beta CDR3 regions amplified from RNA transcripts. The TCR CDR3 first-round RT-PCR relied on the HTBI primer set. One entry per CDR3 protein, called by TCRdb with MiXCR from the multiplex PCR reads. The sample has approximately 300,000 distinct CDR3 sequences; around a sixth are singletons. Sequenced sample: blood. These receptors all stem from a man between 25 and 39 years old with Graves' hyperthyroidism.

Regarding this clonotype: A read error may account for a junction end that differs from germline. This chain connects TRBV14 to TRBJ2-1; D may be TRBD2 (5 bases). This CDR3 comprises 15 residues. Germline V CDR1 and CDR2: SGHDN, FVKESK. CDR3 amino acids: CVSSRGGSPYNEQFF. CDR3 bases: TGTGTCAGCAGCCGTGGAGGTAGCCCCTACAATGAGCAGTTCTTC.

This clonotype has a count of ten or more. The gene calls are TRBV30 and TRBJ1-2; maybe TRBD1 (5 bases). V was clipped by 4 bases and J by 8 bases, with 11 bases between them. The CDR3 contains 11 residues. CDR1 GTSNPN and CDR2 SVGIG come from the germline V gene (reference sequence). The CDR3 region has the DNA TGTGCCTGGATCGGGGGAGGGGGCTACACCTTC. Protein product: CAWIGGGGYTF.

This clonotype was seen a few times. CDR3 nucleotide sequence: TGTGCCAGTAGTATAACACAAGATGGCTACACCTTC. This codes for CASSITQDGYTF. J is TRBJ1-2 and V is TRBV19, with no clear D. Between the trimmed V and J ends, which lost 2 bases and 6 bases, there was a span of 7 bases. The CDR3 loop spans 12 amino acids. Germline assignment: CDR1 LNHDA and CDR2 SQIVND (reference sequence).

V and J are TRBV19 and TRBJ2-2; weak D call: TRBD1 (6 bases). The CDR3 covers 14 residues. V lost 5 bases to trimming and J lost 5 bases, with 12 bases between them. Germline V lookup: CDR1 LNHDA, CDR2 SQIVND (reference sequence). The CDR3 DNA reads as TGTGCCAGTAGTTTGGGGGCACGAACCGGGGAGCTGTTTTTT. This sequence encodes CASSLGARTGELFF.

This chain connects TRBV7-9 to TRBJ2-5, with 8 nucleotides matching TRBD2. V gave up 4 bases and J gave up 2 bases; unmatched junction bases: 12. Per the germline V gene, CDR1 is SEHNR and CDR2 is FQNEAQ (reference sequence). The CDR3 is made up of 17 amino acids. CDR3 sequence: CASSYRGAGGQQETQYF. The CDR3 DNA is TGTGCCAGCAGCTACCGGGGTGCGGGGGGTCAACAAGAGACCCAGTACTTC.

Turning to this clonotype: Just one base apart from a much larger clone, this may be a read error. The chain couples TRBV7-6 to TRBJ2-1; D is unresolved. The CDR3 runs 15 residues. Germline V gene data show CDR1 as SGHVS and CDR2 as FNYEAQ. CDR3 in DNA: TGTGCCGGCAGCTCACTGCGACTGCGGACCAATGAGCAGTTCTTC. Translation gives CAGSSLRLRTNEQFF. Looking up the rest from reference TRBV7-6 and TRBJ2-1 gives the full variable domain: GAGVSQSPRYKVTKRGQDVALRCDPISGHVSLYWYRQALGQGPEFLTYFNYEAQQDKSGLPNDRFSAERPEGSISTLTIQRTEQRDSAMYRCAGSSLRLRTNEQFFGPGTRLTVL.